One sample yielded the 2 T cell receptor beta chains listed below, sequenced in a study of shared T cell receptors in the human thymus (dated by TCRdb to the early 2020s). Library prep was done by the immunoSEQ multiplex PCR assay. Entries here come from immuneACCESS through TCRdb and include only in-frame sequences with V and J called. Some clones fail to appear in such tables; in the studies checked, an unresolved V gene covers under half of the shortfall, and the cause of the remainder is unknown. The sample table contains under 850,000 clones; only one count was recorded for approximately 88% of them. The leading ten clones occupy 0.01% of the sample. The data were also submitted as part of a second study, on human thymus T cells.

Sequencing was performed on thymocytes. All receptors come from a boy in the first two years of life with a congenital heart defect. Donor details come from another sample of the same person, matched by shared clones.

The V and J genes are TRBV23-1 and TRBJ2-1, with D possibly being TRBD1 (6 bases). Being an ORF, TRBV23-1 has a function that is uncertain. This CDR3 has 11 amino acids. V lost 10 bases and J 9 bases, leaving 13 bases between the germline ends. CDR3 nucleotides: TGCGCCATCAGAAGAGGGGGTGAGCAGTTCTTC. Protein product: CAIRRGGEQFF.

The chain recombines TRBV30 with TRBJ2-3; TRBD1 is a possible D gene (5 bases). Trimming cost V 7 bases and J 1 base, with 15 bases left between them. The CDR3 is 14 residues long. Germline values: CDR1 GTSNPN, CDR2 SVGIG (reference sequence). CDR3 in DNA: TGTGCCTCCACTGAGCAGACAGGCACAGATACGCAGTATTTT. This encodes CASTEQTGTDTQYF.